This is a list of T cell receptor beta chains from one sample in a study of blood T cell repertoires in COVID-19. The table came from immunoSEQ multiplex PCR; TCRdb's copy has only in-frame clones and leaves some out. The sample shows a few hundred thousand clones, over 80% of them seen only once. The sequenced sample was peripheral blood. These receptors were taken from a woman aged 30 to 39 with COVID-19, enrolled during active disease. Each CDR3 is given with its conserved first and last residue. Each record gives: clone size, J gene, V gene, D gene, CDR3 DNA, CDR3 protein. The D gene is left open where the match is weak. Expanded clones get a size class; other rows say once, few or many, or leave the size out.

. | TRBJ2-2 | TRBV6-5 | . | TGTGCCAGCAGGGGAGGATACACCGGGGAGCTGTTTTTT | CASRGGYTGELFF
. | TRBJ1-1 | TRBV18 | TRBD1 | TGTGCCAGCGGGGGACAGGGGAACACTGAAGCTTTCTTT | CASGGQGNTEAFF
once | TRBJ2-7 | TRBV10-3 | TRBD1 | TGTGCCATCCGCGGGACAGGGGGAATCTACGAGCAGTACTTC | CAIRGTGGIYEQYF
. | TRBJ1-4 | TRBV30 | TRBD1 | TGTGCCTGGGGGACAGGGGGGAATGAAAAACTGTTTTTT | CAWGTGGNEKLFF
once | TRBJ2-2 | TRBV10-2 | TRBD2 | TGCGCCAGCCGAACTAGCGGGGGCTTGAACACCGGGGAGCTGTTTTTT | CASRTSGGLNTGELFF
. | TRBJ2-7 | TRBV19 | . | TGTGCCAGTAGTATAGATCTCGGGGGTACCTACGAGCAGTACTTC | CASSIDLGGTYEQYF
. | TRBJ2-4 | TRBV9 | . | TGTGCCAGCAGCGTAGATAGCGGTAGCAGGTACATTCAGTACTTC | CASSVDSGSRYIQYF
. | TRBJ2-7 | TRBV19 | TRBD1 | TGTGCCAGTCGGGAACAGGGGCCTAGAGGCGACGAGCAGTACTTC | CASREQGPRGDEQYF
. | TRBJ1-2 | TRBV4-3 | . | TGCGCCAGCAGCCAAGGAGGGAGTTATGGCTACACCTTC | CASSQGGSYGYTF
. | TRBJ2-7 | TRBV28 | . | TGTGCCAGCAGTTTATCCGGGGACTCCTACGAGCAGTACTTC | CASSLSGDSYEQYF
few | TRBJ1-5 | TRBV7-2 | . | TGTGCCAGCAGCGACGCAGGGAATCAGCCCCAGCATTTT | CASSDAGNQPQHF
once | TRBJ2-7 | TRBV14 | . | TGTGCCAGCAGCCCGAGCTCCTACGAGCAGTACTTC | CASSPSSYEQYF
. | TRBJ2-3 | TRBV4-3 | . | TGCGCCAGCAGCCTCGGCGTCGCGGGAGATACGCAGTATTTT | CASSLGVAGDTQYF
. | TRBJ1-4 | TRBV5-4 | . | TGTGCCAGCAGCTTTAATGCGGCAGAAAAACTGTTTTTT | CASSFNAAEKLFF
. | TRBJ2-1 | TRBV11-2 | TRBD2 | TGTGCCAGCAGCTTATGGACTAGCGGGAGCTACAATGAGCAGTTCTTC | CASSLWTSGSYNEQFF
. | TRBJ2-1 | TRBV19 | TRBD1 | TGTGCCAGCCTCGGACAGGGGAGTGGCAATGAGCAGTTCTTC | CASLGQGSGNEQFF
. | TRBJ1-1 | TRBV2 | . | TGTGCCAGCAGTGAAAATCCCGACACTGAAGCTTTCTTT | CASSENPDTEAFF
. | TRBJ2-6 | TRBV19 | . | TGTGCCAGTAGTAGAGGGAGCTCTGGGGCCAACGTCCTGACTTTC | CASSRGSSGANVLTF
. | TRBJ2-3 | TRBV4-2 | TRBD2 | TGTGCCAGCAGCCAGGACACCGGGACTAGAAACACAGATACGCAGTATTTT | CASSQDTGTRNTDTQYF
. | TRBJ1-1 | TRBV2 | TRBD1 | TGTGCCAGCAGTGAACAGGGGGCGCCTAGCACTGAAGCTTTCTTT | CASSEQGAPSTEAFF
. | TRBJ2-6 | TRBV5-6 | TRBD1 | TGTGCCAGCAGCCCCAGGGGGTCAGTCTCTGGGGCCAACGTCCTGACTTTC | CASSPRGSVSGANVLTF
once | TRBJ1-2 | TRBV6-5 | TRBD1 | TGTGCCAGCAGCCCCCACGACAGGGAGGAAGGCTACACCTTC | CASSPHDREEGYTF
. | TRBJ2-5 | TRBV24-1 | . | TGTGCCACCAGTGATTTGAGTGGGGGCGCAGAGACCCAGTACTTC | CATSDLSGGAETQYF
. | TRBJ2-3 | TRBV6-4 | . | TGTGCCAGCAGTGACTCGGCCACAGATACGCAGTATTTT | CASSDSATDTQYF
. | TRBJ1-6 | TRBV5-4 | . | TGTGCCAGCAGCTTGTCCACAGGGAAGGCTTCACCCCTCCACTTT | CASSLSTGKASPLHF
. | TRBJ1-2 | TRBV29-1 | TRBD1 | TGCAGCGTTGAAGAGAACAGGGGGCGTGGGGGCTACACCTTC | CSVEENRGRGGYTF
. | TRBJ2-1 | TRBV11-2 | TRBD1 | TGTGCCAGCAGCTTAGATCAGACAGGGGGAACGGGTGAGCAGTTCTTC | CASSLDQTGGTGEQFF
many | TRBJ2-7 | TRBV27 | . | TGTGCCAGCAGTTTCGGAATAAGCGCCGAGCAGTACTTC | CASSFGISAEQYF
. | TRBJ1-1 | TRBV4-3 | . | TGCGCCAGCAGCCTATCCCCTGAGGGAACTGAAGCTTTCTTT | CASSLSPEGTEAFF
many | TRBJ2-3 | TRBV7-2 | TRBD2 | TGTGCCAGCAGCTTAGTGAGACTAGCGGGGGCTGCGGGTACGCAGTATTTT | CASSLVRLAGAAGTQYF
. | TRBJ1-2 | TRBV29-1 | TRBD1 | TGCAGCGTGGGTGGTAGAGGACAGGCCTTCCTAGTGGGCTACACCTTC | CSVGGRGQAFLVGYTF
. | TRBJ2-5 | TRBV24-1 | TRBD1 | TGTGCCACCTCTCAGGGGGCGTTCTACCAAGAGACCCAGTACTTC | CATSQGAFYQETQYF
. | TRBJ2-4 | TRBV27 | TRBD1 | TGTGCCAGCAGTTTAAATCTACAGGGGGCCGAGAGAAACATTCAGTACTTC | CASSLNLQGAERNIQYF
. | TRBJ1-1 | TRBV11-3 | TRBD1 | TGTGCCAGCAGCTTCAACAGGGGCACTGAAGCTTTCTTT | CASSFNRGTEAFF
. | TRBJ1-2 | TRBV9 | . | TGTGCCAGCAGCGAGCGGGGGATTAGGAATGGCTACACCTTC | CASSERGIRNGYTF
. | TRBJ2-3 | TRBV7-3 | TRBD2 | TGTGCCAGCAGCTTAACGGGACTAGCGGATCATACGCAGTATTTT | CASSLTGLADHTQYF
. | TRBJ2-1 | TRBV7-3 | TRBD1 | TGTGCCAGCAGCTGGGGACAGTATGATAAGGATGAGCAGTTCTTC | CASSWGQYDKDEQFF
. | TRBJ1-2 | TRBV2 | . | TGTGCCAGCAGGGAGACAGGACCCGGCGTCTATGGCTACACCTTC | CASRETGPGVYGYTF
few | TRBJ1-1 | TRBV12-3/TRBV12-4 | . | TGTGCCAGCAGTTTGACGGGAAACACTGAAGCTTTCTTT | CASSLTGNTEAFF
once | TRBJ2-7 | TRBV2 | . | TGTGCCAGCAGTGCGGTGCCCTACGAGCAGTACTTC | CASSAVPYEQYF
. | TRBJ1-1 | TRBV2 | TRBD1 | TGTGCCAGCAGTGGGACAGGGGGAAGAGGGACTGAAGCTTTCTTT | CASSGTGGRGTEAFF
. | TRBJ2-5 | TRBV6-5 | TRBD1 | TGTGCCAGCAGTATCGGACAGGGGTGGGGAGAGACCCAGTACTTC | CASSIGQGWGETQYF
. | TRBJ2-5 | TRBV5-4 | TRBD2 | TGTGCCAGCAGCCTGGCTCCACCGGGACTACAAGAGACCCAGTACTTC | CASSLAPPGLQETQYF
. | TRBJ1-4 | TRBV2 | . | TGTGCCAGCAGTGAACAGGCAGGGGTTGGAAAACTGTTTTTT | CASSEQAGVGKLFF
. | TRBJ1-1 | TRBV29-1 | . | TGCAGCGTTGTTGACCAACTAAACACTGAAGCTTTCTTT | CSVVDQLNTEAFF
. | TRBJ2-1 | TRBV2 | . | TGTGCCAGCAGTGAGACAGTACCTGTAGACAATGAGCAGTTCTTC | CASSETVPVDNEQFF
. | TRBJ2-3 | TRBV5-1 | . | TGCGCCAGCAGCTTGGGACGGAGGCTCACAGATACGCAGTATTTT | CASSLGRRLTDTQYF
. | TRBJ2-1 | TRBV12-3/TRBV12-4 | . | TGTGCCAGCAGTTTTGACAGCAACAATGAGCAGTTCTTC | CASSFDSNNEQFF
. | TRBJ2-5 | TRBV2 | . | TGTGCCAGCAGTGCCCCACCGGGACAAAAAGAGACCCAGTACTTC | CASSAPPGQKETQYF
. | TRBJ2-5 | TRBV28 | TRBD1 | TGTGCCAGCAGGCCCTTGACAGGGCACCAAGAGACCCAGTACTTC | CASRPLTGHQETQYF
. | TRBJ2-7 | TRBV3-1/TRBV3-2 | . | TGTGCCAGCAGCCCACAGGGATTTCGCGAGCAGTACTTC | CASSPQGFREQYF
. | TRBJ2-1 | TRBV6-5 | . | TGTGCCAGCAGTTACTCCTCCGGGGATGAGCAGTTCTTC | CASSYSSGDEQFF
. | TRBJ2-1 | TRBV18 | . | TGTGCCAGCTCACCCGCAGGGGCGGGCTACAATGAGCAGTTCTTC | CASSPAGAGYNEQFF
. | TRBJ2-7 | TRBV3-1/TRBV3-2 | TRBD1 | TGTGCCAGTTCCGACCGGGACAGCGTTGGGGGCGCCTACGAGCAGTACTTC | CASSDRDSVGGAYEQYF
. | TRBJ2-2 | TRBV6-5 | . | TGTGCCAGCAGTTACCGCAGGGATGGCACCGGGGAGCTGTTTTTT | CASSYRRDGTGELFF
once | TRBJ2-7 | TRBV4-3 | . | TGCGCCAGCAGCCAAGATTACCTATCCTACGAGCAGTACTTC | CASSQDYLSYEQYF
few | TRBJ2-1 | TRBV4-3 | TRBD2 | TGCGCCAGCAGCCCTCTAGCGGGGGGATCCAATGAGCAGTTCTTC | CASSPLAGGSNEQFF
. | TRBJ1-1 | TRBV7-2 | . | TGTGCCAGCAGCTTAGTGAGCGGGGGATATGAGGCTTTCTTT | CASSLVSGGYEAFF